These T cell receptor beta chains were read from a single sample in a study of CD8 T cells in Susac syndrome. In TCRdb, the immunoSEQ multiplex PCR reads were re-called with MiXCR into one record per CDR3 protein. Of 95,000 to 150,000 distinct CDR3 sequences listed, roughly 94% are singletons. Sequenced sample: CD8+ T cells from PBMCs. The receptors come from a human donor with Susac syndrome. CDR3s include the opening cysteine and the closing phenylalanine or tryptophan. Each record gives: J gene, D gene, V gene, clone size, CDR3 protein, CDR3 DNA. A D gene is named only where the DNA matches it firmly. The size entry is marked missing in some rows and otherwise reads once, few, many or a size class.

TRBJ2-1 NA TRBV6-6 NA CASGGGPYNEQFF TGTGCCAGCGGGGGGGGGCCCTACAATGAGCAGTTCTTC
TRBJ2-6 NA TRBV7-9 NA CASSPMSGANVLTF TGTGCCAGCAGCCCCATGAGCGGGGCCAACGTCCTGACTTTC
TRBJ2-5 NA TRBV19 NA CASSMGGGSETQYF TGTGCCAGTAGTATGGGAGGAGGGAGCGAGACCCAGTACTTC
TRBJ1-2 NA TRBV4-1 NA CASSQGPRASFYGYTF TGCGCCAGCAGCCAAGGTCCCAGGGCCTCTTTCTATGGCTACACCTTC
TRBJ1-1 NA TRBV4-1 once CASSQGAGTAFF TGCGCCAGCAGCCAAGGAGCAGGGACAGCTTTCTTT
TRBJ1-2 NA TRBV4-3 NA CASSQDIPLRGNYGYTF TGCGCCAGCAGCCAAGATATTCCCCTCCGGGGTAACTATGGCTACACCTTC
TRBJ2-3 NA TRBV29-1 NA CSVDGTGASTDTQYF TGCAGCGTTGACGGGACGGGGGCTAGCACAGATACGCAGTATTTT
TRBJ1-2 NA TRBV11-3 NA CASSQANYPDGYGYTF TGTGCCAGCAGCCAAGCCAATTATCCCGACGGGTATGGCTACACCTTC
TRBJ1-3 NA TRBV6-5 NA CASQLERDGGNTIYF TGTGCCAGCCAACTAGAGAGGGACGGCGGAAACACCATATATTTT
TRBJ2-3 NA TRBV4-1 NA CASSLLGAITQYF TGCGCCAGCAGCCTCCTTGGGGCAATTACGCAGTATTTT
TRBJ2-1 NA TRBV11-2 NA CASSSDNEQFF TGTGCCAGCAGCTCCGACAATGAGCAGTTCTTC
TRBJ1-2 NA TRBV5-1 NA CASSFQGSGYTF TGCGCCAGCAGCTTTCAGGGCTCTGGCTACACCTTC
TRBJ2-3 TRBD2 TRBV9 NA CASSPGLAWTDTQYF TGTGCCAGCAGCCCGGGACTAGCGTGGACAGATACGCAGTATTTT
TRBJ2-7 TRBD1 TRBV7-9 NA CASSSKWDRGLDEQYF TGTGCCAGCAGCTCCAAGTGGGACAGGGGGCTGGACGAGCAGTACTTC
TRBJ1-6 TRBD1 TRBV16 NA CASSSTGRGYNSPLHF TGTGCCAGCAGCTCGACAGGGAGGGGTTATAATTCACCCCTCCACTTT
TRBJ1-1 NA TRBV14 NA CASSQGGNEAFF TGTGCCAGCAGCCAAGGCGGAAATGAAGCTTTCTTT
TRBJ1-1 NA TRBV15 NA CATSRDNSGHPFNTEAFF TGTGCCACCAGCAGAGATAATAGCGGACACCCGTTTAACACTGAAGCTTTCTTT
TRBJ1-1 NA TRBV4-3 NA CASSQIPNAEAFF TGCGCCAGCAGCCAAATCCCGAACGCTGAAGCTTTCTTT
TRBJ2-7 NA TRBV6-5 once CASSPGGEQYF TGTGCCAGCAGCCCCGGGGGAGAGCAGTACTTC
TRBJ1-2 TRBD1 TRBV27 once CASSSGQGSGYTF TGTGCCAGCAGCTCGGGACAGGGAAGCGGCTACACCTTC
TRBJ1-2 NA TRBV11-2 NA CAIPKGVYGYTF TGTGCCATCCCGAAAGGCGTCTATGGCTACACCTTC
TRBJ1-1 NA TRBV2 NA CASSLLGAMNTEAFF TGTGCCAGCAGCCTGCTGGGGGCCATGAACACTGAAGCTTTCTTT
TRBJ2-1 NA TRBV4-1 NA CASSQDGSSNEQFF TGCGCCAGCAGCCAAGACGGGTCCTCCAATGAGCAGTTCTTC
TRBJ2-2 NA TRBV7-9 NA CASSSSLGQNTGELFF TGTGCCAGCAGCTCCAGCCTGGGACAGAACACCGGGGAGCTGTTTTTT
TRBJ2-5 NA TRBV4-1 once CASSLLATEKETQYF TGCGCCAGCAGCCTTCTCGCTACAGAAAAAGAGACCCAGTACTTC
TRBJ2-1 NA TRBV9 NA CASSVENSDNEQFF TGTGCCAGCAGCGTAGAGAACAGCGACAATGAGCAGTTCTTC
TRBJ1-2 NA TRBV7-9 NA CASSLAGAEDYGYTF TGTGCCAGCAGCTTAGCAGGGGCAGAGGACTATGGCTACACCTTC
TRBJ2-6 NA TRBV7-2 NA CASSLGRSGANVLTF TGTGCCAGCAGCTTAGGACGCTCTGGGGCCAACGTCCTGACTTTC
TRBJ2-1 TRBD2 TRBV12-3/TRBV12-4 NA CASSTSGGSSSYNEQFF TGTGCCAGCAGTACAAGCGGGGGTTCCAGCTCCTACAATGAGCAGTTCTTC
TRBJ1-5 NA TRBV29-1 NA CSVRDPWDSNQPQHF TGCAGCGTTCGGGACCCTTGGGATAGCAATCAGCCCCAGCATTTT
TRBJ2-5 NA TRBV20-1 NA CSARWTEQETQYF TGCAGTGCGCGATGGACAGAACAAGAGACCCAGTACTTC
TRBJ2-1 NA TRBV11-2 NA CASSLDLTLGFDEQFF TGTGCCAGCAGCTTAGATCTTACGTTGGGTTTCGATGAGCAGTTCTTC
TRBJ2-5 TRBD1 TRBV7-9 NA CASSFGTAQETQYF TGTGCCAGCAGCTTCGGGACAGCTCAAGAGACCCAGTACTTC
TRBJ2-7 TRBD1 TRBV4-1 NA CASSHLGQGYEQYF TGCGCCAGCAGCCATCTCGGACAGGGTTACGAGCAGTACTTC
TRBJ2-5 NA TRBV9 NA CASSVAGAKETQYF TGTGCCAGCAGCGTAGCAGGGGCGAAAGAGACCCAGTACTTC
TRBJ1-2 NA TRBV29-1 NA CSATLGAMGYGYTF TGCAGCGCCACCTTAGGGGCCATGGGGTATGGCTACACCTTC
TRBJ1-2 NA TRBV10-3 NA CAIRGLADYGYTF TGTGCCATCAGGGGGTTGGCAGACTATGGCTACACCTTC
TRBJ2-7 NA TRBV9 NA CASSEGLVDEQYF TGTGCCAGCAGCGAGGGACTCGTGGACGAGCAGTACTTC
TRBJ1-1 TRBD1 TRBV13 NA CASSTRQGWNTEAFF TGTGCCAGCAGCACCAGACAGGGCTGGAACACTGAAGCTTTCTTT
TRBJ2-7 TRBD1 TRBV6-1 once CASRKRTGGSEQYF TGTGCCAGCAGGAAGCGGACAGGGGGTAGCGAGCAGTACTTC
TRBJ1-1 NA TRBV19 NA CASSPLWGARNTEAFF TGTGCCAGTAGCCCGCTGTGGGGTGCTCGGAACACTGAAGCTTTCTTT
TRBJ2-7 NA TRBV29-1 NA CSVEGVQDYEQYF TGCAGCGTTGAAGGAGTCCAGGACTACGAGCAGTACTTC
TRBJ1-5 NA TRBV4-1 once CASSQEGHQPQHF TGCGCCAGCAGCCAAGAGGGACATCAGCCCCAGCATTTT
TRBJ2-5 NA TRBV4-2 NA CASSQDLTAQETQYF TGTGCCAGCAGCCAAGACTTAACCGCCCAAGAGACCCAGTACTTC
TRBJ1-5 NA TRBV30 NA CAWSGGVSYQPQHF TGTGCCTGGAGTGGGGGAGTCAGCTATCAGCCCCAGCATTTT
TRBJ1-1 NA TRBV5-1 once CASSNTGNTEAFF TGCGCCAGCAGCAATACAGGGAACACTGAAGCTTTCTTT
TRBJ2-1 NA TRBV14 once CASSHRSGVFNEQFF TGTGCCAGCAGCCATCGAAGCGGTGTCTTCAATGAGCAGTTCTTC
TRBJ2-7 TRBD2 TRBV9 NA CASSGRDYSYEQYF TGTGCCAGCAGCGGCCGGGACTACTCCTACGAGCAGTACTTC
TRBJ1-2 NA TRBV19 NA CASSPGSRANGYTF TGTGCCAGTAGTCCGGGGAGTAGGGCAAATGGCTACACCTTC
TRBJ1-2 TRBD1 TRBV3-1 NA CASSQETTGDYGYTF TGTGCCAGCAGCCAAGAGACCACAGGGGACTATGGCTACACCTTC
TRBJ2-7 NA TRBV12-5 NA CASGLSGTPYEQYF TGTGCTAGTGGTTTGAGTGGGACACCCTACGAGCAGTACTTC
TRBJ2-2 TRBD2 TRBV15 NA CATSRRGGFTGELFF TGTGCCACCAGCAGGCGCGGGGGGTTCACCGGGGAGCTGTTTTTT
TRBJ1-4 NA TRBV20-1 NA CSAEPSTTNEKLFF TGCAGTGCAGAACCTTCGACAACTAATGAAAAACTGTTTTTT
TRBJ2-3 NA TRBV6-5 NA CASSPTLAVTDTQYF TGTGCCAGCAGCCCAACGTTAGCCGTCACAGATACGCAGTATTTT
TRBJ2-3 TRBD1 TRBV6-1 NA CASSPGTGGTDTQYF TGTGCCAGCAGTCCGGGGACAGGGGGCACAGATACGCAGTATTTT
TRBJ2-3 NA TRBV20-1 NA CSAREGGRGGTQYF TGCAGTGCTAGAGAGGGGGGCAGGGGGGGAACGCAGTATTTT